These 5 T cell receptor beta chains came from one sample sequenced in a study of blood T cell repertoires in COVID-19. Data came from immunoSEQ multiplex PCR; TCRdb stores just in-frame clones and leaves some out. The table has about 140,000 clones, about 84% seen once; the top ten hold 5.5% to 8%. The sequenced sample was peripheral blood. The origin of the receptors is a human donor in a cohort sampled during active COVID-19.

The gene calls are TRBV11-3 and TRBJ2-3; TRBD1 agrees at 7 bases. The V gene end was trimmed by 5 bases and the J gene end by 6 bases; junction bases not matched to a gene: 8. The CDR3 spans 14 residues. CDR1 and CDR2 (germline): SGHNT, YENEEA. The CDR3 region is CASSQRGGYDTQYF. The CDR3 DNA sequence: TGTGCCAGCAGCCAAAGAGGGGGCTACGATACGCAGTATTTT.

There are a few counts of this clone. The chain uses TRBV24-1 and TRBJ2-3; tentative D call: TRBD2 (6 bases). The CDR3 sequence is 13 residues long. Germline CDR1 and CDR2: KGHDR and SFDVKD. Trimming took off 5 bases at V and 1 base at J, with 6 bases between the two ends. CDR3 residues: CATSVAGTDTQYF. The CDR3 coding sequence is TGTGCCACCAGTGTAGCGGGCACAGATACGCAGTATTTT.

CDR3 sequence: CASSQLAVSYNEQFF. The CDR3 DNA reads as TGTGCCAGCAGCCAACTAGCGGTCTCCTACAATGAGCAGTTCTTC. The chain links TRBV3-1 (or the pseudogene TRBV3-2) to TRBJ2-1; TRBD2 matches at 7 bases. The CDR3 is made up of 15 amino acids. The germline gives CDR1 LGHDT, CDR2 YNNKEL (reference sequence). Trimming cost V 2 bases and J 0 bases; bases outside gene matches: 1.

Only a few counts were recorded for this clone. The V gene is TRBV6-5, the J gene TRBJ1-2, with D uncertain. V was clipped by 4 bases and J by 4 bases, with 16 bases between them. This CDR3 contains 15 residues. The V gene's germline CDR1 is MNHEY and CDR2 SVGAGI. CDR3 protein: CASSSLGLSGYGYTF. In DNA, the CDR3 is TGTGCCAGCAGTTCTCTGGGTCTTTCGGGCTATGGCTACACCTTC.

The V call is TRBV5-1, the J call TRBJ2-2; TRBD2 matches 7 bases. Germline CDR1 reads SGHRS; CDR2 reads YFSETQ. V dropped 7 bases and J dropped 0; count of bases not matched to a gene: 3. This CDR3 region has 14 residues. For the CDR3, the DNA is TGCGCCAGCGGTCGGGGGGCGAACACCGGGGAGCTGTTTTTT. Amino acids: CASGRGANTGELFF.